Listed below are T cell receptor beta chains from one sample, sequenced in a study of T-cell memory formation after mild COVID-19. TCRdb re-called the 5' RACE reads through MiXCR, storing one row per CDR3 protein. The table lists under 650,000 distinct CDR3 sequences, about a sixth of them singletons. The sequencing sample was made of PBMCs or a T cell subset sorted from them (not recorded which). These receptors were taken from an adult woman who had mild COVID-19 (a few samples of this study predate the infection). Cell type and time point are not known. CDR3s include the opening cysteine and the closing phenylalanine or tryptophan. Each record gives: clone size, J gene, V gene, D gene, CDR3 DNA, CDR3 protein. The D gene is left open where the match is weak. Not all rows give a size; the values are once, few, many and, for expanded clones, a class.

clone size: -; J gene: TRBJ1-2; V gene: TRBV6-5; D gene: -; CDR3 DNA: TGTGCCAGCAGTTACTCTTCCCCCCGGAGGGGCTATGGCTACACCTTC; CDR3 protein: CASSYSSPRRGYGYTF
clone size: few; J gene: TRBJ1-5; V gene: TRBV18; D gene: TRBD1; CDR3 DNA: TGTGCCAGCTCACCACCCGGACAGGGGAGGAATCAGCCCCAGCATTTT; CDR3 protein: CASSPPGQGRNQPQHF
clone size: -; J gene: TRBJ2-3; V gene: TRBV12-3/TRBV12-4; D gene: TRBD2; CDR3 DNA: TGTGCCAGCAGCTATACTAGCGGGGTTCGTAATACGCAGTATTTT; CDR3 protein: CASSYTSGVRNTQYF
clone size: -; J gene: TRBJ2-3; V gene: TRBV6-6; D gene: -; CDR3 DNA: TGTGCCAGCGGTACGCAGGGGAAGTCACCAGATACGCAGTATTTT; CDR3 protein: CASGTQGKSPDTQYF
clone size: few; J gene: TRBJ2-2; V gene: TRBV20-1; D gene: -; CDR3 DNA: TGCAGTGCTAGAGATGAGCATTACACCGGGGAGCTGTTTTTT; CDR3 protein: CSARDEHYTGELFF
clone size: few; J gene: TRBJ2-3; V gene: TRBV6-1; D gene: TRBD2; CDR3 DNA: TGTGCCAGCAGGCCAGACGGCCTAGCGGGGGCCTATACGCAGTATTTT; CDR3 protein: CASRPDGLAGAYTQYF
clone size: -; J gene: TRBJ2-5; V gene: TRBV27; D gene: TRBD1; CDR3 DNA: TGTGCCAGCAGGGGACAGGGGCGGAGGCAAGAGACCCAGTACTTC; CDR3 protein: CASRGQGRRQETQYF
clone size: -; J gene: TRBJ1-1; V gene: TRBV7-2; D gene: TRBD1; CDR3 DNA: TGTGCCAGCAGCCCAGCCCTGACAGGGGGCCACACTGAAGCTTTCTTT; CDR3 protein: CASSPALTGGHTEAFF
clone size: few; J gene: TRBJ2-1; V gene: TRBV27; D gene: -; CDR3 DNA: TGTGCCAGTCACCCTCAGCGGCTGTCAGTATCCAATGAGCAGTTCTTC; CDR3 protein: CASHPQRLSVSNEQFF
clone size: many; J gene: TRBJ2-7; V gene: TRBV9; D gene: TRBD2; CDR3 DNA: TGTGCCAGCAGCGCCGCCGGGCTAGCGGGCTCCTACGAGCAGTACTTC; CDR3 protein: CASSAAGLAGSYEQYF
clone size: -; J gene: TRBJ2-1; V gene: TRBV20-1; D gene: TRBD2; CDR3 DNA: TGCAGTGCTAGAGATATGGGGGGGACTAGCGGGAGTAGGTCCTACAATGAGCAGTTCTTC; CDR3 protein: CSARDMGGTSGSRSYNEQFF
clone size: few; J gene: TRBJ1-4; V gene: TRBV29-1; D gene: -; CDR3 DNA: TGCAGCGTGGCGGGGCTAAATTGGGAAAAACTGTTTTTT; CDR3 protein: CSVAGLNWEKLFF
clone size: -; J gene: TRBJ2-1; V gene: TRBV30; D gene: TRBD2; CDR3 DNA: TGTGCCTGGAGTATGGGACTAGCGGGGCCTCCTGAGCAGTTCTTC; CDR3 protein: CAWSMGLAGPPEQFF
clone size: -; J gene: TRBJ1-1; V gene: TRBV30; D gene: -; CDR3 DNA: TGTGCCTGGAGTTCTACGGGACGTTGGAACACTGAAGCTTTCTTT; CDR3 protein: CAWSSTGRWNTEAFF
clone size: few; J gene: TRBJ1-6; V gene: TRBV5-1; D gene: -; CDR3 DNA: TGCGCCAGCAGCTTGCCCCGGGCCCTCCACTTT; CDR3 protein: CASSLPRALHF
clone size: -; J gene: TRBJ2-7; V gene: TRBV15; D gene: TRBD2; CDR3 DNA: TGTGCCACCAGCAGAGATCGCGCGGGAGGGCGCCACGAGCAGTACTTC; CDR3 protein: CATSRDRAGGRHEQYF
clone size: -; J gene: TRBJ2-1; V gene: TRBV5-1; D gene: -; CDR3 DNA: TGCGCCAGCGGGGAGGTATTCGCCTACAATGAGCAGTTCTTC; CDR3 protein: CASGEVFAYNEQFF
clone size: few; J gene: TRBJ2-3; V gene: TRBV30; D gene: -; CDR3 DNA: TGTGCCTGGAGCCCCTCGCGGAGCACAGATACGCAGTATTTT; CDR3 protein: CAWSPSRSTDTQYF
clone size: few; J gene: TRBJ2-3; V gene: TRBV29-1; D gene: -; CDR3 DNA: TGCAGCGTTGCCCGCGACTCGTTAAACACAGATACGCAGTATTTT; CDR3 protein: CSVARDSLNTDTQYF
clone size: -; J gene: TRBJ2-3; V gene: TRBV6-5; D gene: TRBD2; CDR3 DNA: TGTGCCAGCAGTTCCTGGACTAGCGGGGGGGGCACAGATACGCAGTATTTT; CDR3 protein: CASSSWTSGGGTDTQYF
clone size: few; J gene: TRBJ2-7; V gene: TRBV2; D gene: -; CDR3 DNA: TGTGCCAGCAAGGGTGGCAGGGAGATCCACGAGCAGTACTTC; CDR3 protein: CASKGGREIHEQYF
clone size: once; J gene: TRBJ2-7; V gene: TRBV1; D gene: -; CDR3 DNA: TGCACCAGCAGCCAAGAGGGATCGACCTACGAGCAGTACTTC; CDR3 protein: CTSSQEGSTYEQYF
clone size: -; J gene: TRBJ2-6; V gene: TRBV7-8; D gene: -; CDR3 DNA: TGTGCCAGCAGCCCCACAGGGCCTGGGGCCAACGTCCTGACTTTC; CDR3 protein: CASSPTGPGANVLTF
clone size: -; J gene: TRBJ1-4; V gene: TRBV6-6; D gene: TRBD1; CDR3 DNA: TGTGCCAGCAGACCCGGACAGGGGGGGGAAAAACTGTTTTTT; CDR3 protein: CASRPGQGGEKLFF
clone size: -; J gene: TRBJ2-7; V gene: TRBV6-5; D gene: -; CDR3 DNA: TGTGCCAGCAGTTACTCGATGGGCAAGGGTAGGGGACCCTCCTACGAGCAGTACTTC; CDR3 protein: CASSYSMGKGRGPSYEQYF
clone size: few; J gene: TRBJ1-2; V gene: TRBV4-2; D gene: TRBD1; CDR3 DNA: TGTGCCAGCAGCCAAAACACGGGACAGAAGTATGGCTACACCTTC; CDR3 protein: CASSQNTGQKYGYTF
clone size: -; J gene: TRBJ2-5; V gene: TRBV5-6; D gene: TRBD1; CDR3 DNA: TGTGCCAGCAGCTTGGCCATCGGGACAGGGCTAGAGACCCAGTACTTC; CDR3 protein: CASSLAIGTGLETQYF
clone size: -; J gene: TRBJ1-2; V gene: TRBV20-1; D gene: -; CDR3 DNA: TGCAGTGCTAAGATGGTTGTTCACTATGGCTACACCTTC; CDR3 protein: CSAKMVVHYGYTF
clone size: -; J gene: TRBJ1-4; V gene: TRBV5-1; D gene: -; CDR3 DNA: TGCGCCAGCAGCGGTGGGGATGCTAATGAAAAACTGTTTTTT; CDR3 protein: CASSGGDANEKLFF
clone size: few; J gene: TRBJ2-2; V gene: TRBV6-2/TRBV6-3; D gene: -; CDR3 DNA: TGTGCCAGCAGTTCGGGGGAGTTCGACACCGGGGAGCTGTTTTTT; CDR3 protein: CASSSGEFDTGELFF
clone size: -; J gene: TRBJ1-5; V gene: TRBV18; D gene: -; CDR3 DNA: TGTGCCAGCTCACGGGCAGGGAGCCAGCCCCAGCATTTT; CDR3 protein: CASSRAGSQPQHF
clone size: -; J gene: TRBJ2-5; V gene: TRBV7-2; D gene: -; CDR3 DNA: TGTGCCAGCAGCTCCAGAGCAAGGGTAGCACAAGAGACCCAGTACTTC; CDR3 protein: CASSSRARVAQETQYF
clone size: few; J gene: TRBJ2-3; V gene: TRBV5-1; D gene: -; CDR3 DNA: TGCGCCAGCAGCCCTCTAGGGAGAGGCACAGATACGCAGTATTTT; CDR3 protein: CASSPLGRGTDTQYF
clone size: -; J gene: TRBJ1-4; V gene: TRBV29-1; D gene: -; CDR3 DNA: TGCAGCGTTCTGGGGCGGTGGGATGAAAAACTGTTTTTT; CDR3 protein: CSVLGRWDEKLFF
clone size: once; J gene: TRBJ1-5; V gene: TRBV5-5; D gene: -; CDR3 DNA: TGTGCCAGCAGCTTGGAAGGACCCTGGGGTCAGCCCCAGCATTTT; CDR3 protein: CASSLEGPWGQPQHF
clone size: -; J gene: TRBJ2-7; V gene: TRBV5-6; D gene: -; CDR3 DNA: TGTGCCAGCAGCTTGCGTCAGGGGGGGCCCTCCTACGAGCAGTACTTC; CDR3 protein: CASSLRQGGPSYEQYF
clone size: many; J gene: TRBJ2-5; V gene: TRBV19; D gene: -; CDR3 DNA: TGTGCCAGTAGTATAGCAGCGGTCGAGACCCAGTACTTC; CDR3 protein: CASSIAAVETQYF
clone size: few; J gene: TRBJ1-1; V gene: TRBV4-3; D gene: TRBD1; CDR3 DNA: TGCGCCAGCAGCCAAGATGATCGGACAGGGAACACTGAAGCTTTCTTT; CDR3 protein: CASSQDDRTGNTEAFF
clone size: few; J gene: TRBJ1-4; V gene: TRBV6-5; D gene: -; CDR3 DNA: TGTGCCAGCAGTTACAGTCGGGCGGAAAAACTGTTTTTT; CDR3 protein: CASSYSRAEKLFF
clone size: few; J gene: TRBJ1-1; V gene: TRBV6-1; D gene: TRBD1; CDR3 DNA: TGTGCCAGCCCCGACAGGGTAGGCCGGACTGAAGCTTTCTTT; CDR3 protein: CASPDRVGRTEAFF
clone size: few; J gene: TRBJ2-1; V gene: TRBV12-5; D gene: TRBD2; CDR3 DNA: TGTGCTAGTGGTAGGACCGGGACTAGCGGGACTGAGCAGTTCTTC; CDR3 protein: CASGRTGTSGTEQFF
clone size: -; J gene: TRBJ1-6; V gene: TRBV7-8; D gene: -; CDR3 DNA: TGTGCCAGCAGCAGGACCCGTACGAATAATTCACCCCTCCACTTT; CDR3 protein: CASSRTRTNNSPLHF
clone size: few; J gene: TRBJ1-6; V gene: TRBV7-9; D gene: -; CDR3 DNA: TGTGCCAGCGGCAGGTTTAGGGGCGGAACCTATAATTCACCCCTCCACTTT; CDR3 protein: CASGRFRGGTYNSPLHF
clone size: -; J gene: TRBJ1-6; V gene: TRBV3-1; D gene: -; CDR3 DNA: TGTGCCAGCCGACAAACAAATTCACCCCTCCACTTT; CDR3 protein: CASRQTNSPLHF
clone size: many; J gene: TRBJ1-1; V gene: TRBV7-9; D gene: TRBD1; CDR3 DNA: TGTGCCAGCAGCTTAGCGGGGACAGGCACTGAAGCTTTCTTT; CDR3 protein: CASSLAGTGTEAFF
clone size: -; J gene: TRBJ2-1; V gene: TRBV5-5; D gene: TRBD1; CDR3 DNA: TGTGCCAGCAGCTTTGGACAGGGAGTAGGATTGAATGAGCAGTTCTTC; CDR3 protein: CASSFGQGVGLNEQFF
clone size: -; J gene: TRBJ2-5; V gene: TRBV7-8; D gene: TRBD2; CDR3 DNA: TGTGCCAGCAGCCCGTGGACTAGCGGGGGGGCCTACGGGACCCAGTACTTC; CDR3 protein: CASSPWTSGGAYGTQYF